One sample yielded the 27 T cell receptor beta chains listed below, sequenced in a study of CD8+CD57+ T cells in acquired aplastic anemia. In patients chosen for sequencing, flow cytometry had shown CD8+CD57+ cell expansion. Profiling that covered TCR beta VDJ and CDR3 relied on genomic DNA as its template. MiXCR, run by TCRdb on the reads, gives a single entry per CDR3 protein. The sample lists more than 150,000 distinct CDR3 sequences; almost 50% were seen once. The material sequenced was sorted CD4+, CD8+, or CD8+CD57+ T cells (not recorded which) from PBMCs. These receptors all stem from a human donor with aplastic anemia.

In the case of this clonotype: Since a much larger clone is just one base distant, this may be a read error. This chain links TRBV5-1 with TRBJ2-2; perhaps TRBD2 as D (5 bases). The germline CDR1 and CDR2 sequences are SGHRS and YFSETQ. CDR3 size: 14 residues. CDR3 nucleotides: TGCGCCAGCAGCATGCTCACAGATACCGGGGAGCTGCTTTTT. The encoded protein is CASSMLTDTGELLF.

This clonotype was observed at least ten times. This sequence joins TRBV5-1 and TRBJ1-1, with D possibly TRBD1 on 6 matching bases. The CDR3 is 13 residues long. The V end was cut by 3 bases, the J end by 11 bases, with 17 bases between. Germline V gives CDR1 SGHRS, CDR2 YFSETQ. CDR3 sequence reads: CASSSGGGFEAFF. DNA of the CDR3: TGCGCCAGCAGCTCCGGGGGGGGCTTCGAGGCTTTCTTT. The full variable domain, its missing parts supplied by reference TRBV5-1 and TRBJ1-1, is KAGVTQTPRYLIKTRGQQVTLSCSPISGHRSVSWYQQTPGQGLQFLFEYFSETQRNKGNFPGRFSGRQFSNSRSEMNVSTLELGDSALYLCASSSGGGFEAFFGQGTRLTVV.

In its sample, this clonotype was seen many times. The gene calls are TRBV7-2 and TRBJ2-1; no reliable D call. Trimming shortened V by 5 bases and J by 10 bases, and 15 bases separated the two germline ends. Germline V gives CDR1 SGHTA, CDR2 FQGNSA. This CDR3 contains 13 residues. The CDR3: CASSPRREKEQFF. The CDR3, as DNA: TGTGCCAGCAGCCCCCGCCGAGAAAAAGAGCAGTTCTTC.

This clonotype has a count of ten or more. This chain connects TRBV2 to TRBJ1-1; D possibly corresponds to TRBD1 (5 bases). V was pared by 11 bases and J by 1 base, with 17 bases between. Germline CDR1 reads SNHLY; CDR2 reads FYNNEI. CDR3 length equals 14 residues. As DNA, the CDR3 is TGTGCCGGAGATAAAGGGCAGGGGAACACTGAAGCTTTCTTT. Its translation: CAGDKGQGNTEAFF.

This chain links TRBV7-3 with TRBJ1-2; 10 nucleotides align to TRBD1. CDR3 size: 14 residues. The J segment lost 8 bases and the V segment lost 5 bases, leaving 8 bases of the junction unmatched. CDR1 is SGHTA, CDR2 FQGTGA, per germline. The CDR3 coding sequence is TGTGCCAGCAGCCTCAGACAGGGGGCGGAGGGCTACACCTTC. Its protein product is CASSLRQGAEGYTF.

This clonotype was detected many times. The chain recombines TRBV7-9 with TRBJ1-6; D is uncertain. V was pared by 5 bases and J by 10 bases, with 12 bases between. Germline V gene sequence: CDR1 SEHNR, CDR2 FQNEAQ (reference sequence). This CDR3 has 13 amino acids. The CDR3 DNA sequence: TGTGCCAGCAGCCAGGCCCGCCAATCACCCCTCCACTTT. It is translated as CASSQARQSPLHF.

This clonotype was detected ten times or more. The chain employs TRBV6-5 and TRBJ2-7; D possibly corresponds to TRBD1 (5 bases). Trimming removed 8 bases at V and 2 bases at J, with 13 bases between. The CDR3 totals 13 residues. From germline, CDR1 is MNHEY and CDR2 SVGAGI. CDR3: CASFSGHTYEQYF. CDR3 in DNA: TGTGCCAGCTTTTCCGGACATACCTACGAGCAGTACTTC.

This clonotype was observed a single time. V usage is TRBV10-2 and J usage is TRBJ1-6; D might be TRBD1 (6 bases). In germline, CDR1 is WSHSY, CDR2 SAAADI. The germline V and J ends were trimmed by 7 bases and 7 bases, with 11 bases remaining between them. The CDR3 runs 13 residues. CDR3: CASKDSSNSPLHF. CDR3 DNA sequence: TGCGCCAGCAAGGACAGTTCGAATTCACCCCTCCACTTT.

This clonotype was seen at least ten times. This chain uses TRBV7-6 with TRBJ1-2, with 8 bases aligning to TRBD1. V gave up 2 bases and J gave up 3 bases; unmatched junction bases: 5. The V gene's germline CDR1 is SGHVS and CDR2 FNYEAQ. The CDR3 consists of 15 residues. In DNA, the CDR3 is TGTGCCAGCAGCTTAAGAGACAGGGGAGACTATGGCTACACCTTC. Its protein product is CASSLRDRGDYGYTF.

The chain joins TRBV10-3 to TRBJ1-1; TRBD1 matches 7 bases. Germline V gives CDR1 ENHRY, CDR2 SYGVKD. The junction had 2 bases not matched to a gene; V was cut back by 3 bases and J by 7 bases. This CDR3 has 12 amino acids. CDR3: CAISDRDSEAFF. CDR3 nucleotides: TGTGCCATCAGTGATAGGGACAGTGAAGCTTTCTTT.

This clonotype has a count of ten or more. The chain is built from TRBV7-6 and TRBJ2-5; D perhaps matches TRBD1 (5 bases). CDR1 and CDR2 from the germline V gene are SGHVS and FNYEAQ. The CDR3 totals 16 residues. Trimming pared 2 bases from V and 2 bases from J, leaving 15 bases between. The CDR3 sequence is CASSLRGWGLQETQYF. In nucleotides, the CDR3 is TGTGCCAGCAGCTTAAGGGGTTGGGGTTTACAAGAGACCCAGTACTTC.

The gene calls are TRBV10-3 and TRBJ2-7, with a weak D call TRBD1 (5 bases). The V and J ends lost 8 bases and 4 bases respectively, with 12 bases between them. The CDR3 is 12 amino acids. Per the germline V gene, CDR1 is ENHRY and CDR2 is SYGVKD. The CDR3 sequence: CAIANQGYEQYF. In DNA, the CDR3 is TGTGCCATCGCAAATCAGGGATACGAGCAGTACTTC.

The V and J genes are TRBV10-3 and TRBJ2-7; 11 bases align to TRBD2. Germline-derived CDR1 and CDR2 are ENHRY and SYGVKD. The CDR3 runs to 17 residues. Trimming removed 7 bases from V and 3 bases from J; junction bases left unmatched: 14. The CDR3 bases are TGTGCCATCATTGGAGGGACTAGCGGCTTAGTTAACTACGAGCAGTACTTC. Protein: CAIIGGTSGLVNYEQYF.

The V call is TRBV20-1, the J call TRBJ1-6; 9 bases line up with TRBD1. V gave up 6 bases and J gave up 9 bases; unmatched junction bases: 9. The germline CDR1 and CDR2 sequences are DFQATT and SNEGSKA (reference sequence). CDR3 length: 14 residues. The CDR3 DNA is TGCAGTGCCCGGCGGGACAGGGAGAGTTCACCCCTCCACTTT. It specifies CSARRDRESSPLHF.

This clonotype was counted between two and nine times. The chain employs TRBV19 and TRBJ2-7; D is undetermined. The length of the CDR3 is 13 residues. From germline, CDR1 is LNHDA and CDR2 SQIVND (reference sequence). V dropped 6 bases and J dropped 0 bases, with 9 bases sitting between them. Here the CDR3 reads CASSPPCSYEQYF. In nucleotides, the CDR3 is TGTGCCAGTAGCCCTCCGTGCTCCTACGAGCAGTACTTC.

At least ten counts were recorded for this clonotype. V is TRBV7-2 and J is TRBJ2-5; D is undetermined. The CDR3 extends over 13 amino acids. The germline CDR1 and CDR2 sequences are SGHTA and FQGNSA. V lost 4 bases to trimming and J lost 4 bases, with 10 bases between them. The CDR3 DNA reads TGTGCCAGCAGCTCCTCACAGCGAGAGACCCAGTACTTC. Its protein is CASSSSQRETQYF. Full variable domain (outside the CDR3, taken from reference TRBV7-2 and TRBJ2-5): GAGVSQSPSNKVTEKGKDVELRCDPISGHTALYWYRQSLGQGLEFLIYFQGNSAPDKSGLPSDRFSAERTGGSVSTLTIQRTQQEDSAVYLCASSSSQRETQYFGPGTRLLVL.

The table lists this clonotype with many counts. This sequence joins TRBV5-5 and TRBJ1-1, with D hard to call. From germline, CDR1 is SGHKS and CDR2 YYEKEE (reference sequence). The ends were cut back, 4 bases at V and 1 base at J, with 14 bases in the middle. This CDR3 is built from 15 residues. CDR3 coding DNA: TGTGCCAGCAGCAGCAGTGTGGCGGAGAACACTGAAGCTTTCTTT. This sequence encodes CASSSSVAENTEAFF.

Of note for this clonotype: With a much larger clone just one base away, this may be a read error. The chain combines TRBV5-4 with TRBJ1-2; 10 positions agree with TRBD1. Trimming removed 3 bases from V and 8 bases from J; junction bases left unmatched: 4. CDR1 and CDR2 (germline): SGHNT, YYREEE (reference sequence). This CDR3 has 13 amino acids. Here the CDR3 reads CASSWDRGAGYTF. The CDR3, as DNA: TGTGCCAGCAGCTGGGACAGGGGAGCGGGCTACACCTTC.

In this sample, this clonotype turned up a few times. This rearrangement joins TRBV15 to TRBJ1-6; a possible D gene is TRBD1 (5 bases). The germline CDR1 and CDR2 sequences are LNHNV and YYDKDF (reference sequence). The CDR3 loop spans 14 amino acids. V was shortened by 0 bases and J by 14 bases, with 14 bases between the two germline ends. CDR3 protein: CATSRDFQGDTLHF. The CDR3 DNA follows: TGTGCCACCAGCAGAGATTTCCAGGGAGACACCCTCCACTTT.

This clonotype was seen many times. The J gene is TRBJ2-3, the V gene TRBV6-6; D remains ambiguous. Trimming took 2 bases from V and 2 from J, leaving 14 bases between them. Germline V gives CDR1 MNHNY, CDR2 SVGAGI (reference sequence). The CDR3 is 16 amino acids. CDR3 protein: CASSYGWAAPTDTQYF. DNA of the CDR3: TGTGCCAGCAGTTACGGTTGGGCAGCCCCCACAGATACGCAGTATTTT.

This clonotype was found many times. The rearrangement joins TRBV5-4 to TRBJ2-7; D is undetermined. With 0 bases removed from V and 2 bases from J, the gap between germline ends came to 9 bases. The germline CDR1 and CDR2 sequences are SGHNT and YYREEE (reference sequence). This CDR3 spans 14 amino acids. CDR3 DNA sequence: TGTGCCAGCAGCTTGGGTCACGGCACCTACGAGCAGTACTTC. Translation: CASSLGHGTYEQYF.

This clonotype was detected many times. The rearrangement uses TRBV12-3 or TRBV12-4 and TRBJ1-1, with no clear D. The V end lost 3 bases, the J end lost 4 bases, and 12 bases lay between the germline ends. The CDR3 has 14 residues. The CDR3 loop is CASSFGFGSTEAFF. The CDR3 region has the DNA TGTGCCAGCAGTTTTGGGTTTGGCAGCACTGAAGCTTTCTTT.

As concerns this clonotype: Without the conserved terminal phenylalanine or tryptophan, this CDR3 likely stems from a read error. The V gene is TRBV2, the J gene TRBJ2-1; TRBD2 agrees at 11 bases. The ends lost 1 base at V and 1 base at J; junction bases unmatched: 6. In germline, CDR1 is SNHLY, CDR2 FYNNEI. CDR3 length: 18 amino acids. Here the CDR3 reads CASSEEGRLAGSYNEQFL. The CDR3 DNA sequence: TGTGCCAGCAGTGAAGAAGGGCGACTAGCGGGGTCCTACAATGAGCAGTTCCTC.

This clonotype was seen repeatedly, ten times or more. V is TRBV6-1 and J is TRBJ1-1, with D unclear. CDR1 is MNHNS, CDR2 SASEGT, per germline. The CDR3 extends over 13 amino acids. The ends were cut back, 7 bases at V and 4 bases at J, with 13 bases in the middle. The CDR3 DNA sequence: TGTGCCAGCAAAAGGGAAGGAGTCACTGAAGCTTTCTTT. Encoded protein: CASKREGVTEAFF.

This clonotype has ten or more counts. The rearrangement uses TRBV12-3 or TRBV12-4 and TRBJ2-3; 8 bases align to TRBD2. This CDR3 comprises 15 residues. V was clipped by 2 bases and J by 4 bases; unmatched bases: 5. The CDR3 DNA reads as TGTGCCAGCAGTTTATCCGGGGGGGCCCCAGATACGCAGTATTTT. Its protein is CASSLSGGAPDTQYF.

This clonotype was seen only once. V usage is TRBV6-2 or TRBV6-3 and J usage is TRBJ2-1; 8 nucleotides agree with TRBD2. This CDR3 has 16 residues. Losses at the gene ends were 6 bases for V and 3 bases for J; bases not matched to a gene: 10. CDR1 is MNHEY and CDR2 is SVGEGT in the germline V gene. The CDR3 loop reads CASSSIAGGGYNEQFF. The CDR3 nucleotides read TGTGCCAGCAGCTCTATTGCCGGGGGGGGCTACAATGAGCAGTTCTTC.

As for this clonotype: This could be a read error, since a much larger clone is one nucleotide away. V usage is TRBV2 and J usage is TRBJ2-3; D perhaps matches TRBD2 (5 bases). V was trimmed by 4 bases and J by 6 bases, leaving 11 bases between them. The CDR3 totals 13 residues. Germline-derived CDR1 and CDR2 are SNHLY and FYNNEI. The DNA for the CDR3 is TGTGCCAGCAGTGTTGCTGGCGGGGATACGCAGTATTTT. It encodes CASSVAGGDTQYF. Drawing the rest from reference TRBV2 and TRBJ2-3, the complete variable domain is EPEVTQTPSHQVTQMGQEVILRCVPISNHLYFYWYRQILGQKVEFLVSFYNNEISEKSEIFDDQFSVERPDGSNFTLKIRSTKLEDSAMYFCASSVAGGDTQYFGPGTRLTVL.